This is a list of T cell receptor beta chains from one sample in a study of response to subunit inactivated influenza vaccine. Using its own MiXCR run on the RT-PCR reads, TCRdb lists one record per CDR3 protein. The sample records about 700,000 distinct CDR3 sequences, roughly 13% being singletons. The sequenced sample was PBMCs from blood, obtained approximately 15 days before vaccination. These receptors were taken from a man in his fifties who received an inactivated influenza vaccine. The CDR3 runs from the conserved cysteine through the conserved F or W. A D gene is named only where the DNA matches it firmly. The size of a clone is reported for some rows only, either as once, few or many, or as a class for expanded clones.

cdr3_aa cdr3_nt v_call d_call cdr3_length clone_size j_call
CASSPGRGGDEQYF TGTGCCAGCAGTCCGGGCCGGGGGGGAGATGAGCAGTACTTC TRBV28 TRBD2 14 few TRBJ2-7
CASSFEARLPYEQYF TGTGCCAGCAGCTTCGAGGCCAGGTTGCCCTACGAGCAGTACTTC TRBV7-2 - 15 - TRBJ2-7
CATSRGGTERNYGYTF TGTGCCACCAGCAGAGGGGGGACAGAACGTAACTATGGCTACACCTTC TRBV15 TRBD1 16 many TRBJ1-2
CASSLPGSGYGYTF TGTGCCAGCAGTTTACCAGGGTCTGGCTATGGCTACACCTTC TRBV11-1 - 14 few TRBJ1-2
CASSQPQGTSGKETQYF TGTGCCAGCAGCCAACCTCAAGGGACTAGCGGGAAAGAGACCCAGTACTTC TRBV3-1 TRBD2 17 few TRBJ2-5
CASSLGRERTQFF TGTGCCAGCAGCTTAGGGCGGGAGAGGACGCAGTTCTTC TRBV7-8 TRBD2 13 few TRBJ2-1
CSARDHRTSTLNEQFF TGCAGTGCTAGAGATCACAGGACTTCTACTCTAAATGAGCAGTTCTTC TRBV20-1 - 16 few TRBJ2-1
CASSLRLEFTGELFF TGTGCCAGCAGCTTAAGACTAGAATTCACCGGGGAGCTGTTTTTT TRBV11-2 - 15 few TRBJ2-2
CSATRQGNQPQHF TGCAGTGCTACCAGACAGGGGAATCAGCCCCAGCATTTT TRBV20-1 TRBD1 13 many TRBJ1-5
CASSSNYEQYF TGTGCCAGCAGCTCGAACTACGAGCAGTACTTC TRBV7-2 - 11 many TRBJ2-7
CASSLDAPAGGTQYF TGTGCCAGCAGCTTAGACGCGCCCGCCGGGGGGACCCAGTACTTC TRBV7-9 - 15 few TRBJ2-5
CASSSYHYQETQYF TGTGCCAGCAGTTCCTACCATTACCAAGAGACCCAGTACTTC TRBV6-2/TRBV6-3 - 14 - TRBJ2-5
CASSLDEGSSYGYTF TGCGCCAGCAGCTTGGATGAGGGTTCGAGCTATGGCTACACCTTC TRBV5-1 - 15 many TRBJ1-2
CASSTGGSGYTF TGTGCCAGCAGTACAGGGGGCAGTGGCTACACCTTC TRBV6-5 TRBD1 12 - TRBJ1-2
CASKTRINSPLHF TGTGCCAGCAAGACAAGAATTAATTCACCCCTCCACTTT TRBV7-2 - 13 - TRBJ1-6
CAIPGQNYGYTF TGTGCCATCCCAGGACAGAACTATGGCTACACCTTC TRBV10-3 - 12 many TRBJ1-2
CASSLSAGGPDTQYF TGTGCCAGCAGTTTAAGCGCGGGAGGGCCAGATACGCAGTATTTT TRBV12-3/TRBV12-4 TRBD2 15 - TRBJ2-3
CASKEFSGNTIYF TGTGCCAGCAAGGAGTTCTCTGGAAACACCATATATTTT TRBV7-2 - 13 - TRBJ1-3
CASSSTGLSSYNEQFF TGTGCCAGCAGCTCGACAGGCCTGAGCTCCTACAATGAGCAGTTCTTC TRBV7-2 - 16 - TRBJ2-1
CASSSSGAPGELFF TGTGCCAGCAGCAGCTCCGGGGCCCCCGGGGAGCTGTTTTTT TRBV7-8 - 14 few TRBJ2-2
CASSQNTVTGELFF TGTGCCAGCAGCCAAAACACAGTTACCGGGGAGCTGTTTTTT TRBV3-1 - 14 few TRBJ2-2
CASSGGQGGKNIQYF TGTGCCAGCAGTGGGGGACAGGGGGGCAAAAACATTCAGTACTTC TRBV6-1 TRBD1 15 - TRBJ2-4
CASSRTGARNQPQHF TGTGCCAGCAGCCGTACCGGGGCCCGTAATCAGCCCCAGCATTTT TRBV27 - 15 - TRBJ1-5
CASSRGADSYEQYF TGCGCCAGCAGCCGGGGGGCCGACTCCTACGAGCAGTACTTC TRBV4-1 - 14 few TRBJ2-7
CASSHRGTRQETQYF TGTGCCAGCAGCCACAGGGGAACTCGGCAAGAGACCCAGTACTTC TRBV12-3/TRBV12-4 TRBD1 15 many TRBJ2-5
CASTQPTSGGADTQYF TGTGCCAGCACCCAGCCTACTAGCGGGGGGGCAGATACGCAGTATTTT TRBV6-1 TRBD2 16 - TRBJ2-3
CATSDLRGNQETQYF TGTGCCACCAGTGATTTGAGGGGGAACCAAGAGACCCAGTACTTC TRBV24-1 - 15 - TRBJ2-5
CASSTLQGSSTDTQYF TGTGCCAGCAGTACACTACAGGGCTCTAGCACAGATACGCAGTATTTT TRBV12-3/TRBV12-4 - 16 few TRBJ2-3
CASSGSWGEQYF TGTGCCAGCAGTGGGTCCTGGGGCGAGCAGTACTTC TRBV25-1 - 12 few TRBJ2-7
CASRQEPNYNEQFF TGCGCCAGCAGACAGGAGCCAAATTACAATGAGCAGTTCTTC TRBV5-1 - 14 few TRBJ2-1
CASSQSGRIYGNTIYF TGTGCCAGCAGCCAATCGGGCAGGATATATGGAAACACCATATATTTT TRBV3-1 - 16 few TRBJ1-3
CASSLDTGGSGNTIYF TGCGCCAGCAGCTTGGATACGGGCGGCTCTGGAAACACCATATATTTT TRBV5-1 - 16 - TRBJ1-3
CSVPSLRKPYNSPLHF TGCAGTGTCCCGTCCCTCCGCAAGCCCTATAATTCACCCCTCCACTTT TRBV20-1 - 16 - TRBJ1-6
CASSLSTSQRGETQYF TGCGCCAGCAGCTTGTCCACGTCCCAAAGGGGAGAGACCCAGTACTTC TRBV5-1 - 16 - TRBJ2-5
CSATVAKNIQYF TGCAGTGCTACCGTCGCCAAAAACATTCAGTACTTC TRBV20-1 - 12 - TRBJ2-4
CASSWGQGTYEQYF TGCGCCAGCAGCTGGGGACAGGGAACCTACGAGCAGTACTTC TRBV5-1 TRBD1 14 few TRBJ2-7
CASSPPRVYNEQFF TGTGCCAGCAGCCCCCCGCGGGTCTACAATGAGCAGTTCTTC TRBV7-9 - 14 few TRBJ2-1
CASSEGPPLDTQYF TGTGCCAGCAGCGAGGGCCCTCCTCTGGATACGCAGTATTTT TRBV9 - 14 few TRBJ2-3
CASTMFRGVTEAFF TGTGCCAGCACAATGTTCCGGGGAGTCACTGAAGCTTTCTTT TRBV7-9 - 14 few TRBJ1-1
CASSTQLLANEQFF TGTGCCAGCAGCACCCAACTCCTAGCGAATGAGCAGTTCTTC TRBV5-6 - 14 many TRBJ2-1
CSVATGMNEQYF TGCAGCGTCGCGACAGGGATGAACGAGCAGTACTTC TRBV29-1 TRBD1 12 few TRBJ2-7
CSVLTQTNLQYF TGCAGCGTTCTTACCCAGACTAACCTGCAGTACTTC TRBV29-1 - 12 few TRBJ2-7
CATSEASWRSTGELFF TGTGCCACCAGTGAGGCTAGCTGGAGGTCGACCGGGGAGCTGTTTTTT TRBV24-1 - 16 few TRBJ2-2
CASSARGKETQYF TGTGCCAGCAGCGCTCGGGGGAAAGAGACCCAGTACTTC TRBV5-6 - 13 many TRBJ2-5
CSVGRTLTDTQYF TGCAGCGTTGGTCGAACGCTCACAGATACGCAGTATTTT TRBV29-1 - 13 few TRBJ2-3
CASSLNRFSGNTIYF TGTGCCAGCAGTTTAAATCGGTTCTCTGGAAACACCATATATTTT TRBV27 - 15 - TRBJ1-3
CASSQALNRVNEQFF TGTGCCAGCAGCCAAGCGTTGAACAGGGTTAATGAGCAGTTCTTC TRBV3-1 - 15 - TRBJ2-1
CASSPPGGAGNEQFF TGCGCCAGCAGCCCCCCGGGAGGGGCCGGGAATGAGCAGTTCTTC TRBV5-1 TRBD2 15 few TRBJ2-1
CASSLAGFGNQPQHF TGTGCCAGCAGCTTAGCGGGGTTCGGCAATCAGCCCCAGCATTTT TRBV7-2 - 15 - TRBJ1-5
CASSQTSGYTDTQYF TGTGCCAGCAGTCAAACTAGCGGATACACAGATACGCAGTATTTT TRBV28 TRBD2 15 few TRBJ2-3
CASSQGTSGILKHNEQFF TGTGCCAGCAGCCAGGGGACTAGCGGGATTCTGAAACACAATGAGCAGTTCTTC TRBV6-1 TRBD2 18 - TRBJ2-1
CASSYGSGTGKGSANEKLFF TGTGCCAGCAGTTACGGGTCTGGGACAGGGAAGGGGAGCGCTAATGAAAAACTGTTTTTT TRBV12-3/TRBV12-4 TRBD1 20 - TRBJ1-4